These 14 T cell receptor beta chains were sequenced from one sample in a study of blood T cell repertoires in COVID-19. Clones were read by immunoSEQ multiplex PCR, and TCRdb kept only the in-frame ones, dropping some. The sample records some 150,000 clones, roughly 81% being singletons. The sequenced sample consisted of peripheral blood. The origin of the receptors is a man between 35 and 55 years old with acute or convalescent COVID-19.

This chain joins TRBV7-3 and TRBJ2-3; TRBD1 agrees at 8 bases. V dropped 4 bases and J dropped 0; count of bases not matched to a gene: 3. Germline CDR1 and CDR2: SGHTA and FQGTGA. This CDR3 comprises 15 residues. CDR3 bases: TGTGCCAGCAGCTCCACAGGGGGTAGCACAGATACGCAGTATTTT. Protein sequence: CASSSTGGSTDTQYF.

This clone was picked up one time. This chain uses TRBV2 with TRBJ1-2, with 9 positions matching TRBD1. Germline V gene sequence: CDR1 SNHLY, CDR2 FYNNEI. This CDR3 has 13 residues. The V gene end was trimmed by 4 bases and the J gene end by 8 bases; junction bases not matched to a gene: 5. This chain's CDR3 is CASSGTGEGGYTF. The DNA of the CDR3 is TGTGCCAGCAGTGGGACAGGGGAAGGAGGCTACACCTTC.

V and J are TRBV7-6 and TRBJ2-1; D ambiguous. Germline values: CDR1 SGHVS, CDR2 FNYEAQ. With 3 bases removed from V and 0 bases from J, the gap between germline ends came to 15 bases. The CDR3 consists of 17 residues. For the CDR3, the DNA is TGTGCCAGCAGCTTTGTATCACCAAGGAGCTCCTACAATGAGCAGTTCTTC. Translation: CASSFVSPRSSYNEQFF.

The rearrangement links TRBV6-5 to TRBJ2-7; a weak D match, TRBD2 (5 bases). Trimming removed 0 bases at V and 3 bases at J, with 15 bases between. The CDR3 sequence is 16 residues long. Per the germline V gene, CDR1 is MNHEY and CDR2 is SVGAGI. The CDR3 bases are TGTGCCAGCAGTTACTCTTTGACGGGAATTAACTACGAGCAGTACTTC. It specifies CASSYSLTGINYEQYF.

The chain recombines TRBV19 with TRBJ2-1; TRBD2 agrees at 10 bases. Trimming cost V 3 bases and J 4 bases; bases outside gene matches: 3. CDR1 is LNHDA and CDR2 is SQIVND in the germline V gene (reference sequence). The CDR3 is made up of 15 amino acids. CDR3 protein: CASSISGGAYNEQFF. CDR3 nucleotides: TGTGCCAGTAGTATCAGCGGGGGGGCGTACAATGAGCAGTTCTTC.

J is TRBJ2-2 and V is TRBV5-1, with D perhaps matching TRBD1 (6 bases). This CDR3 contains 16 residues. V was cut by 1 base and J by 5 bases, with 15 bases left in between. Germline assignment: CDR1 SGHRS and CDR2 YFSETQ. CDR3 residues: CASSLLGAPDTGELFF. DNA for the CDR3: TGCGCCAGCAGCTTGTTGGGGGCCCCGGATACCGGGGAGCTGTTTTTT.

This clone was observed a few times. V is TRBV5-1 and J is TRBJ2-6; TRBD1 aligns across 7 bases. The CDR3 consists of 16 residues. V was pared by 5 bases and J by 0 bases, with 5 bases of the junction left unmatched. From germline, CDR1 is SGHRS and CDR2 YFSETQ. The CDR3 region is CASRRDSVSGANVLTF. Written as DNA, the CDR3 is TGCGCCAGCAGACGGGACAGCGTCTCTGGGGCCAACGTCCTGACTTTC.

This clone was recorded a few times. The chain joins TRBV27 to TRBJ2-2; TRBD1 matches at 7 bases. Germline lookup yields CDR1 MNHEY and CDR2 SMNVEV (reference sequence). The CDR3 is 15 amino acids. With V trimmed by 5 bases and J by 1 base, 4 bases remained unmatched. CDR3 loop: CASSHRDRNTGELFF. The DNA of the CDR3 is TGTGCCAGCAGTCACCGGGACAGGAACACCGGGGAGCTGTTTTTT.

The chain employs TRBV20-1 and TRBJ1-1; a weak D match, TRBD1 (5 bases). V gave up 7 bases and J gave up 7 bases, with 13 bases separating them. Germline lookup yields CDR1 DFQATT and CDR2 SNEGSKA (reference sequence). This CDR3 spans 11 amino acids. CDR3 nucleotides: TGCAGTGTTCTGGGGCACCTTGAAGCTTTCTTT. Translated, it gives CSVLGHLEAFF.

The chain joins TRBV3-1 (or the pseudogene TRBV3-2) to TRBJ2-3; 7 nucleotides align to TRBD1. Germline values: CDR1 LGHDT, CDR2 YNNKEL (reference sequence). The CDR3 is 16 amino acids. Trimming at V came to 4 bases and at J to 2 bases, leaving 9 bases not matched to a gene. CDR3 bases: TGTGCCAGCAGCCTGGGGCAGGGGGTTATCACAGATACGCAGTATTTT. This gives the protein CASSLGQGVITDTQYF.

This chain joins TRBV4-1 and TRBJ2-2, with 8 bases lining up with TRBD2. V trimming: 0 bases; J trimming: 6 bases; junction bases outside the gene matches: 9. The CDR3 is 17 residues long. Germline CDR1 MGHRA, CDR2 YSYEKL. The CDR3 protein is CASSQDNWGLDAGELFF. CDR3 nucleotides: TGCGCCAGCAGCCAAGATAATTGGGGACTAGACGCCGGGGAGCTGTTTTTT.

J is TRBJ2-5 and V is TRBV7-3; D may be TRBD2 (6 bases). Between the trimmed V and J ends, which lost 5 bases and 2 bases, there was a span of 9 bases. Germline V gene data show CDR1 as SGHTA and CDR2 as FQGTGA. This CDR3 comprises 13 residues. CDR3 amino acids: CASSAGRQETQYF. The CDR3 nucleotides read TGTGCCAGCAGCGCGGGGCGTCAAGAGACCCAGTACTTC.

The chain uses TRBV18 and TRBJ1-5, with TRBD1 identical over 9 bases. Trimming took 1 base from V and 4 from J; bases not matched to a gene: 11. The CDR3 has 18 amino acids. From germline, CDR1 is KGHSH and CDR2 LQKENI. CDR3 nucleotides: TGTGCCAGCTCACCACAATACCCCGACAGGGGGGCTAATCAGCCCCAGCATTTT. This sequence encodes CASSPQYPDRGANQPQHF.

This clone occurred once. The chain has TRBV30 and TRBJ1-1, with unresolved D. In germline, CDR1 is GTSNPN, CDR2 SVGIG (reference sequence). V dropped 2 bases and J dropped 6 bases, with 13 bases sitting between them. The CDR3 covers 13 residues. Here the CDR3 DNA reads TGTGCCTGGAGTATGGCCTTTGAGGCTGAAGCTTTCTTT. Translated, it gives CAWSMAFEAEAFF.